This T cell receptor beta chain was captured in a study of T-cell memory formation after mild COVID-19. The overall study: TCR clusters showed largely donor specificity.

Germline V gene data show CDR1 as LGHNA and CDR2 as YNFKEQ. The CDR3 runs 15 residues. Unmatched junction bases numbered 6, after V lost 0 bases and J lost 5 bases. About this clonotype itself: Antigen unknown.

UMIs and sample barcodes were carried by the TCR alpha and TCR beta cDNA libraries that 5'RACE produced using constant-segment primers. TCRdb itself ran the 5' RACE reads through MiXCR, one entry per CDR3 protein. The repertoire holds some 270,000 distinct CDR3 sequences, with 15% as singletons. Study-wide findings and caveats: Later expanders leaned CD4+, whereas day 15 to 85 contracting clones were balanced CD4/CD8. The pre-infection memory compartment contained some responding clones, suggesting cross-reactive memory joined.

This TCR was recovered from an adult woman who had mild COVID-19 (a few samples of this study predate the infection). Cell type and time point are not known. Material: PBMCs or a T cell subset sorted from them (not recorded which). The rearrangement uses TRBV4-2 and TRBJ2-7; TRBD1 aligns across 8 bases. The CDR3 nucleotides read TGTGCCAGCAGCCAAGATTGGACAGGGTGGAACGAGCAGTACTTC. This encodes CASSQDWTGWNEQYF.